The present entry profiles one T cell receptor beta chain with its context. The sample comes from a study of blood T cell repertoires in COVID-19. About the study: Whether acute or convalescent, the COVID-19 samples came from the United States, Italy and Spain.

Clones were read by immunoSEQ multiplex PCR, and TCRdb kept only the in-frame ones, dropping some. This table holds about 210,000 clones, approximately 80% found once. This study enrolled people aged about 18 to 90 from about two dozen US geographic areas. Assignment of participants to cohorts was predicated upon participant-reported clinical history. The germline V gene encodes CDR1 MDHEN and CDR2 SYDVKM. V lost 5 bases and J lost 7; bases outside the gene matches: 11. This CDR3 is 15 amino acids long. This sequence joins TRBV28 and TRBJ1-1; 9 bases match TRBD1. This receptor was taken from a middle-aged man who had recovered from COVID-19. The sequencing sample was made of PBMCs or T cells enriched from blood (not recorded which). CDR3 DNA sequence: TGTGCCAGCAGTCTAACGGGACAGGGAAGGTTTGAAGCTTTCTTT. Translating gives CASSLTGQGRFEAFF.